This T cell receptor beta chain was observed in a study of T-cell memory formation after mild COVID-19. General observations from the study: Pre-infection memory showed some responding clones, and this suggested that cross-reactive memory joined. The authors did not confirm SARS-CoV-2 specificity of second-wave clones peaking day 37.

TCRdb itself ran the 5' RACE reads through MiXCR, one entry per CDR3 protein. The sample holds around 200,000 distinct CDR3 sequences, under 12% seen once. The ends were cut back, 6 bases at V and 4 bases at J, with 18 bases in the middle. There are 15 residues in the CDR3. The germline V gene has CDR1 DFQATT and CDR2 SNEGSKA (reference sequence). This clonotype appeared a few times. The antigen is unknown. The sequence was collected from a man aged 18-30 years who had mild COVID-19 (a few samples of this study predate the infection). Cell type and time point are not known. The chain uses TRBV20-1 and TRBJ1-4; D gene ambiguous. The sample taken for sequencing was PBMCs or a T cell subset sorted from them (not recorded which). CDR3 sequence (DNA): TGCAGTGCCAGCGGACCCCTAGCGGGTAATGAAAAACTGTTTTTT. Encoded protein: CSASGPLAGNEKLFF.